Included here is one TCR beta chain sequence, with context. The antigen remains unidentified. The sample comes from a study of cytomegalovirus exposure and HLA in healthy donors. As for the study in general: According to later analysis, the same platform produced the roughly 120 validation and several hundred first-cohort repertoires. Study-wide results and limits: Within the roughly 120 validation repertoires, first-cohort TCR clusters tended to co-occur, according to a later analysis. Three CMV-associated chains proved CMV antigen-specific in vitro. Reports showed the classifier diagnosing cytomegalovirus status with high specificity and sensitivity.

Germline CDR1 and CDR2: GTSNPN and SVGIG (reference sequence). The CDR3 loop spans 13 amino acids. Between the trimmed V and J ends, which lost 3 bases and 3 bases, there was a span of 9 bases. Sequenced by immunoSEQ multiplex PCR; TCRdb stores in-frame clones only, minus some. The sample includes a few hundred thousand clones, 70% to 90% seen only once; the top ten take around 0.96%. The sequencing sample was made of PBMCs. The rearrangement links TRBV30 to TRBJ2-1; tentative D call: TRBD2 (6 bases). The receptor's source is a man aged 30 to 45 in good health and CMV-seronegative. The CDR3 protein is CAWRLTSYNEQFF. The CDR3 nucleotides are TGTGCCTGGAGACTGACTAGCTACAATGAGCAGTTCTTC.